This T cell receptor (beta chain) is from a study of shared clonotypes between healthy human individuals. Study-level points and caveats: Naive subsets tended to show greater estimated richness than memory subsets.

Clones were sequenced by immunoSEQ multiplex PCR, and TCRdb holds only the in-frame ones, with some missing. The sample records just over 2,000,000 clones, about 95% being singletons. Turning to this clone: The target antigen is unknown.

CDR3 length: 16 residues. V was shortened by 10 bases and J by 0 bases, with 19 bases between the two germline ends. Germline V lookup: CDR1 WSHSY, CDR2 SAAADI. Naive CD8 populations comprised CD45RO-negative cells positively selected for CCR7, excluding terminally differentiated effector memory CD45RA+ cells. V gene TRBV10-2 combines with J gene TRBJ1-3; tentative D call: TRBD1 (5 bases). The clonotype originates from a man younger than 35 in good health. Sequencing was done on a sample of naive CD8+ T cells sorted from blood. CDR3 sequence (DNA): TGCGCCACCAAGACAAAGGGGTTATCCTCTGGAAACACCATATATTTT. As protein: CATKTKGLSSGNTIYF.